Below, 6 T cell receptor beta chains from the same sample are listed, as sequenced in a study of blood T cell repertoires in COVID-19. Here immunoSEQ multiplex PCR was the method, and the copy in TCRdb shows in-frame clones only, minus some. This table has approximately 160,000 clones, around four fifths appearing once. Sequencing used peripheral blood. These receptors were taken from an older man who had recovered from COVID-19.

The V and J genes are TRBV2 and TRBJ2-1, with 7 bases lining up with TRBD1. Trimming at V came to 5 bases and at J to 1 base, leaving 17 bases not matched to a gene. CDR1 and CDR2 (germline): SNHLY, FYNNEI. The CDR3 has 19 residues. The DNA of the CDR3 is TGTGCCAGCAGTTACTCCGGGACAGCGGCTAGGAGGTCCTACAATGAGCAGTTCTTC. Its translation is CASSYSGTAARRSYNEQFF.

J is TRBJ2-5 and V is TRBV28; the match to TRBD2 covers 8 bases. The CDR3 totals 14 residues. J was trimmed by 4 bases and V by 4 bases; bases with no gene match: 5. In germline, CDR1 is MDHEN, CDR2 SYDVKM. The CDR3 DNA follows: TGTGCCAGCAGTTCGGGACTAGTACGAGAGACCCAGTACTTC. The encoded protein is CASSSGLVRETQYF.

This chain connects TRBV9 to TRBJ1-1, with a weak D call TRBD1 (6 bases). V was clipped by 3 bases and J by 0 bases, with 15 bases between them. Germline assignment: CDR1 SGDLS and CDR2 YYNGEE. This CDR3 is built from 16 residues. CDR3: CASSAVGGRVNTEAFF. The CDR3 DNA reads as TGTGCCAGCAGCGCGGTCGGGGGGCGTGTGAACACTGAAGCTTTCTTT.

This rearrangement joins TRBV4-1 to TRBJ2-1; maybe TRBD1 (6 bases). Germline-derived CDR1 and CDR2 are MGHRA and YSYEKL. Trimming removed 1 base from V and 1 base from J, with 14 bases in between. This CDR3 contains 17 residues. The CDR3 sequence: CASSQGGLEVSYNEQFF. The CDR3 coding sequence is TGCGCCAGCAGCCAAGGGGGGCTAGAAGTGTCCTACAATGAGCAGTTCTTC.

The chain has TRBV27 and TRBJ2-7; possible D gene TRBD2, 7 bases. The length of the CDR3 is 18 residues. V gave up 5 bases and J gave up 5 bases, with 28 bases separating them. Germline CDR1 reads MNHEY; CDR2 reads SMNVEV (reference sequence). CDR3 residues: CASSPTLYPGGRGNEQYF. Written as DNA, the CDR3 is TGTGCCAGCAGTCCAACTCTTTACCCGGGAGGAAGGGGGAACGAGCAGTACTTC.

The table lists this clone with a count of one. The V and J genes are TRBV30 and TRBJ1-1, with D possibly TRBD1 on 5 matching bases. Trimming removed 0 bases from V and 1 base from J, with 6 bases in between. Germline CDR1 reads GTSNPN; CDR2 reads SVGIG (reference sequence). The CDR3 runs 13 residues. This CDR3 reads CAWSVGGNTEAFF. The CDR3 DNA follows: TGTGCCTGGAGTGTCGGGGGGAACACTGAAGCTTTCTTT. The complete variable domain, with remaining parts taken from reference TRBV30 and TRBJ1-1, reads SQTIHQWPATLVQPVGSPLSLECTVEGTSNPNLYWYRQAAGRGLQLLFYSVGIGQISSEVPQNLSASRPQDRQFILSSKKLLLSDSGFYLCAWSVGGNTEAFFGQGTRLTVV.